Listed below are T cell receptor beta chains from one sample, sequenced in a study of beta chain features in type 1 diabetes. Libraries were prepared by immunoSEQ multiplex PCR; TCRdb keeps only in-frame clonotypes and omits some of them. The sample has around 400,000 clones; over 13% are singletons. Input material: naive CD4+ T cells from blood. The receptors come from a woman aged 18-30 years in good health. Each CDR3 is given with its conserved first and last residue. Fields, in order: CDR3 length, J gene, D gene, clone size, V gene, CDR3 protein, CDR3 DNA. A D gene is named only where the DNA matches it firmly. Where a row states a size, it is once, few, many or the class of an expanded clone; other rows omit it.

>13|TRBJ1-2|NA|few|TRBV2
CASSDGNNYGYTF
TGTGCCAGCAGTGATGGCAATAACTATGGCTACACCTTC
>14|TRBJ2-7|TRBD1|NA|TRBV9
CASSGDSYSYEQYF
TGTGCCAGCAGCGGGGACAGCTACTCCTACGAGCAGTACTTC
>15|TRBJ2-3|NA|few|TRBV5-1
CASSPGRLVPDTQYF
TGCGCCAGCAGCCCCGGCCGACTCGTCCCAGATACGCAGTATTTT
>14|TRBJ1-1|NA|NA|TRBV21-1
CASSSGQHNTEAFF
TGTGCCAGCAGCAGTGGACAGCATAACACTGAAGCTTTCTTT
>13|TRBJ1-1|NA|few|TRBV29-1
CSVHSGVGTEAFF
TGCAGCGTTCATTCAGGGGTCGGCACTGAAGCTTTCTTT
>11|TRBJ2-7|NA|few|TRBV5-1
CASSHGGEQYF
TGCGCCAGCAGCCACGGAGGCGAGCAGTACTTC
>13|TRBJ2-5|TRBD1|NA|TRBV10-3
CATERQGEETQYF
TGTGCCACGGAAAGACAGGGCGAGGAGACCCAGTACTTC
>12|TRBJ2-1|NA|few|TRBV9
CASSALVGEQFF
TGTGCCAGCAGCGCGTTAGTCGGGGAGCAGTTCTTC
>14|TRBJ2-3|NA|few|TRBV29-1
CSAAGAGGTDTQYF
TGCAGCGCCGCAGGGGCAGGTGGTACGGATACGCAGTATTTT
>15|TRBJ2-5|NA|NA|TRBV30
CAWSVGAKFQETQYF
TGTGCCTGGAGTGTGGGGGCTAAATTCCAAGAGACCCAGTACTTC